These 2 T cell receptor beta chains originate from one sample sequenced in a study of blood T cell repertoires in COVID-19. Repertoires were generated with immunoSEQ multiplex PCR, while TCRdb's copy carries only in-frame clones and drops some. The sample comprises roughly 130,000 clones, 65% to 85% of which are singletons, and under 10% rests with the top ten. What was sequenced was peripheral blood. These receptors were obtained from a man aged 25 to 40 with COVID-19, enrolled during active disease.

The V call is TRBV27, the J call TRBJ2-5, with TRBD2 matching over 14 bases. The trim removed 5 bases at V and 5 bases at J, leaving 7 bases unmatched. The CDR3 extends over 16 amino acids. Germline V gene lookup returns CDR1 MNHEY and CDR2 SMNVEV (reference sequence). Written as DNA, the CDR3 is TGTGCCAGCAGTCCTGGGACTAGCGGGAGTATCGAGACCCAGTACTTC. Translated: CASSPGTSGSIETQYF.

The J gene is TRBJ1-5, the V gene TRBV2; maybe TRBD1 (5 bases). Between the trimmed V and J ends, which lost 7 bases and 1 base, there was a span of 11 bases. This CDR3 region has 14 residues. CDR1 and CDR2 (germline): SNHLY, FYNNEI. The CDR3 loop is CASNPGGSNQPQHF. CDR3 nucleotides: TGTGCCAGCAACCCCGGGGGGAGCAATCAGCCCCAGCATTTT.